This TCR beta chain was retrieved from a study of beta chain features in type 1 diabetes. The study, taken as a whole, reports: In comparison with healthy donors, patients had naive, central memory and Treg TCRB repertoires that appeared more similar.

A heparinised blood draw that averaged about 116 mL was obtained once from each donor. Each of the CD4+ naive, central memory, regulatory and stem cell-like memory populations was sorted via CD45RO/CCR7/CD25/CD127/CD95/CD27. Expressed TCRB transcripts were sequenced because the isolated RNA had all been reverse transcribed beforehand. TCRdb's table, derived via immunoSEQ multiplex PCR, lists solely in-frame clones and lacks some. The repertoire includes some 150,000 clones, roughly 48% of them detected once, and roughly 0.42% sits in the top ten. In germline, CDR1 is SSHAT, CDR2 FNYEAQ (reference sequence). The CDR3 is 16 residues long. This clone came up a few times. Its specificity is unknown. One junction end does not reproduce the germline sequence, and a read error may be involved.

The chain has TRBV7-7 and TRBJ2-5; TRBD2 is a possible D gene (6 bases). What was sequenced was Tregs from blood. This receptor was identified in a man younger than 35 in good health. The CDR3 coding sequence is TGTGCTAGCAGCCACAGTGGGGCGGGAAACCAAGAGACCCAGTACTTC. It codes for CASSHSGAGNQETQYF.